Listed below are T cell receptor beta chains from one sample, sequenced in a study of early T cells in non-severe SARS-CoV-2 infection. In TCRdb, the 5' RACE reads were re-called with MiXCR into one record per CDR3 protein. Of approximately 66,000 distinct CDR3 sequences listed, approximately 13% were seen once; the top ten hold 5.2%. Specimen: whole blood. These receptors were obtained from an adult who was a healthcare worker with PCR-confirmed SARS-CoV-2 infection or an uninfected control (not recorded which). Each CDR3 is given with its conserved first and last residue.

cdr3_aa j_call v_call
CASSLHPTDTQYF TRBJ2-3 TRBV7-9
CSARGLINSYEQYF TRBJ2-7 TRBV20-1
CSERGAADTQYF TRBJ2-3 TRBV29-1
CASSTARLTSGSNAGELFF TRBJ2-2 TRBV19
CASSLGPSGIADEQFF TRBJ2-1 TRBV13
CASSEIRVAFF TRBJ1-1 TRBV2
CASSLVSSGNTIYF TRBJ1-3 TRBV7-9
CASSAVGSSYNEQFF TRBJ2-1 TRBV7-9
CASSLDSRGASNTGELFF TRBJ2-2 TRBV5-1
CASSPTGQFYEQYF TRBJ2-7 TRBV12-3/TRBV12-4
CASSSHAGAFSGANVLTF TRBJ2-6 TRBV27
CSAKFGQTSETQYF TRBJ2-5 TRBV20-1
CATSPTGTRYEQYF TRBJ2-7 TRBV15
CSAGQGIEAFF TRBJ1-1 TRBV29-1
CASSYQSGWNTGELFF TRBJ2-2 TRBV6-2/TRBV6-3
CASSERRTETQYF TRBJ2-5 TRBV10-2
CVSTHRQGFYEQYF TRBJ2-7 TRBV7-8
CASRVRDRAYEQYF TRBJ2-7 TRBV6-5
CASSRRLMNTEAFF TRBJ1-1 TRBV27
CASSSLGLATDTQYF TRBJ2-3 TRBV27
CASSLAGTELYEQYF TRBJ2-7 TRBV7-9
CASSTGTNKGVIQPQHF TRBJ1-5 TRBV19
CASSSTSGSFNEQFF TRBJ2-1 TRBV11-3
CASSWGQSQETQYF TRBJ2-5 TRBV5-1
CASSGLAGGSDTQYF TRBJ2-3 TRBV5-1
CASSQTAGTASYEQYF TRBJ2-7 TRBV3-1
CASQRANTDTQYF TRBJ2-3 TRBV7-2